These 2 T cell receptor beta chains came from one sample sequenced in a study of identical twins. TCRdb reanalysed the 5' RACE reads using MiXCR and keeps one entry per CDR3 protein. The data show about 730,000 distinct CDR3 sequences, 21% seen once. These records were also assigned to another study, of T cells expressing NK-cell markers.

The material sequenced was PBMCs. These receptors all come from a woman aged 18-35 years in good health.

This clonotype has only a few counts. This rearrangement joins TRBV20-1 to TRBJ2-1; 13 bases match TRBD2. Trimming cost V 5 bases and J 11 bases; bases outside gene matches: 12. The CDR3 runs 15 residues. Looked up from germline, CDR1 is DFQATT and CDR2 is SNEGSKA (reference sequence). The CDR3 sequence is CSAQPRLAGGRKQFF. DNA of the CDR3: TGCAGTGCTCAACCTAGACTAGCGGGGGGACGAAAGCAGTTCTTC.

The chain joins TRBV11-2 to TRBJ1-1, with 9 positions matching TRBD1. Unmatched junction bases numbered 9, after V lost 2 bases and J lost 5 bases. CDR1 is SGHAT and CDR2 is FQNNGV in the germline V gene. The length of the CDR3 is 16 residues. The CDR3 here is CASSLTVGTGRTEAFF. The CDR3 DNA reads as TGTGCCAGCAGCTTAACAGTAGGGACAGGGAGGACTGAAGCTTTCTTT.